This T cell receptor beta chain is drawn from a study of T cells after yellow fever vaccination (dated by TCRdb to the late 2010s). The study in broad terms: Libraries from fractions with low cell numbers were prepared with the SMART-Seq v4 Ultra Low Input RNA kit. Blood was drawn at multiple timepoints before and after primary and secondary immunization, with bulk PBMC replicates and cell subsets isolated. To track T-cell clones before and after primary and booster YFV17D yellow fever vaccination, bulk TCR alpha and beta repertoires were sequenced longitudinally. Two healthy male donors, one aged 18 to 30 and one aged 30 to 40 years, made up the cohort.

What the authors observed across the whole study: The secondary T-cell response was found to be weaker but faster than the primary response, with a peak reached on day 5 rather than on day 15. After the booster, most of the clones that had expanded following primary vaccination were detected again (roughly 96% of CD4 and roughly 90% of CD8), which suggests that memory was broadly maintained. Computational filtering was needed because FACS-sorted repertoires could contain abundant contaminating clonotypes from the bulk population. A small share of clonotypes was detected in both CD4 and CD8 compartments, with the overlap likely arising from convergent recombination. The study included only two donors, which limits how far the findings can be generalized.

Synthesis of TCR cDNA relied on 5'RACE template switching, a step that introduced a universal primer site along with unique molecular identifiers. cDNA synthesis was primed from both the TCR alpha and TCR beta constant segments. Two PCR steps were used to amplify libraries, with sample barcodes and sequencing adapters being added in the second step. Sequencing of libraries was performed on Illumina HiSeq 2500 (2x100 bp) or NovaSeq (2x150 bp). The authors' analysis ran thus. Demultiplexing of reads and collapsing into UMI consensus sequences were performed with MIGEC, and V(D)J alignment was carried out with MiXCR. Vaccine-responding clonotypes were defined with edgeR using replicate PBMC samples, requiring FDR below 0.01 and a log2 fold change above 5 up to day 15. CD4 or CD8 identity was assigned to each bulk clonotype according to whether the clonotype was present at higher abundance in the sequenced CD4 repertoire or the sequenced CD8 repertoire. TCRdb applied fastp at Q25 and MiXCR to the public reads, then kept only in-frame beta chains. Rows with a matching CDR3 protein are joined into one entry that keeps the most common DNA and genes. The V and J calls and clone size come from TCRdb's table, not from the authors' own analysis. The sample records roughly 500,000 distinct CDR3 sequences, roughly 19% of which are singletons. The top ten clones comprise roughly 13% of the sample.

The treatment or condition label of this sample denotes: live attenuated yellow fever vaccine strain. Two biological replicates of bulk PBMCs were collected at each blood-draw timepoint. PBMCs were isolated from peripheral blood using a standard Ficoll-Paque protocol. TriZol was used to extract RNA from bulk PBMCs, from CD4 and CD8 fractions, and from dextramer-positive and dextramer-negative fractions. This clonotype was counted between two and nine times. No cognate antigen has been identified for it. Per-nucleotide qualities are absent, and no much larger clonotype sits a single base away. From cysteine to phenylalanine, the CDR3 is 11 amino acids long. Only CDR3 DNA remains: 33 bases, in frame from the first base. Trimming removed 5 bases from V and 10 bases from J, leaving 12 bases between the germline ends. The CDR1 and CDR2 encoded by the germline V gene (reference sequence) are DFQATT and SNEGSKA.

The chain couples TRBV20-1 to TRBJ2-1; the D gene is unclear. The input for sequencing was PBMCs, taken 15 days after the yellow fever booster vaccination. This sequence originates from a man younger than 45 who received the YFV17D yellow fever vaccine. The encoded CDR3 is CSAQWVGEQFF. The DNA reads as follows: TGCAGTGCTCAGTGGGTGGGAGAGCAGTTCTTC.